A selection of T cell receptor beta chains follows, all from one sample in a study of shared clonotypes between healthy human individuals. Repertoires were generated with immunoSEQ multiplex PCR, while TCRdb's copy carries only in-frame clones and drops some. The sample records 2 million to 2.5 million clones, around 95% being singletons. The sequencing input was naive CD4+ T cells sorted from blood. The receptors were sampled from a young man in good health. Each CDR3 is given with its conserved first and last residue. Each record gives: J gene, clone size, V gene, D gene, CDR3 DNA, CDR3 protein. D genes are given only for firm matches. The listing skips clone size in some rows; elsewhere it reads once, few, many or a size class.

TRBJ1-2,.,TRBV11-2,TRBD1,TGTGCCAGCAGCCCGGGACAGCTAGGCGGCTACACCTTC,CASSPGQLGGYTF
TRBJ2-7,.,TRBV4-1,.,TGCGCCAGCAGCCAAGGCCCCGGACAGAGATACGAGCAGTACTTC,CASSQGPGQRYEQYF
TRBJ1-5,.,TRBV6-6,TRBD1,TGTGCCAGCAGTTCCCGACAGGGGGCCAGCAATCAGCCCCAGCATTTT,CASSSRQGASNQPQHF
TRBJ2-5,.,TRBV5-1,.,TGCGCCAGCAGCTCGACCGGGACAGAGACCCAGTACTTC,CASSSTGTETQYF
TRBJ1-4,.,TRBV2,.,TGTGCCAGCAGTGGGGGGCCTAGTCCGGGTGAAAAACTGTTTTTT,CASSGGPSPGEKLFF
TRBJ1-1,.,TRBV15,.,TGTGCCACCAGCAGAGCTGGGGGCATGAACACTGAAGCTTTCTTT,CATSRAGGMNTEAFF
TRBJ2-6,.,TRBV19,TRBD2,TGTGCCAGTAAGAGTAGCGGGAGCTCTGGGGCCAACGTCCTGACTTTC,CASKSSGSSGANVLTF
TRBJ2-1,.,TRBV11-3,TRBD2,TGTGCCAGCAGCTTAGGCCAACTAGCGGGAGGGGCCGATGAGCAGTTCTTC,CASSLGQLAGGADEQFF
TRBJ1-4,.,TRBV5-4,.,TGTGCCAGCAGCCGTACAACTAATGAAAAACTGTTTTTT,CASSRTTNEKLFF
TRBJ2-2,.,TRBV4-2,TRBD2,TGTGCCAGCAGCCAAGAGATCATACTAGCGGGGGTCTCCGGGGAGCTGTTTTTT,CASSQEIILAGVSGELFF
TRBJ2-5,few,TRBV29-1,.,TGCAGCGGAGGTGGGGAGACCCAGTACTTC,CSGGGETQYF
TRBJ2-2,.,TRBV7-2,.,TGTGCCAGCAGCGTAACAGGGCGCGGCCCCGGGGAGCTGTTTTTT,CASSVTGRGPGELFF
TRBJ1-2,.,TRBV7-3,.,TGTGCCAGCAGCTTAGCGGGGAGGTCGTATGGCTACACCTTC,CASSLAGRSYGYTF
TRBJ2-7,.,TRBV5-1,.,TGCGCCAGCAGCTTCCGGTCTAACCTCGAGCAGTACTTC,CASSFRSNLEQYF
TRBJ1-2,.,TRBV20-1,TRBD1,TGCAGTGCAGGACAGGGTTATGGCTACACCTTC,CSAGQGYGYTF
TRBJ1-3,.,TRBV5-6,TRBD1,TGTGCCAGCAGGCGACAGGGAAACTCTGGAAACACCATATATTTT,CASRRQGNSGNTIYF
TRBJ1-1,once,TRBV5-4,TRBD1,TGTGCCAGCAGCTCCTCACAGGGGGAAGCTTTCTTT,CASSSSQGEAFF
TRBJ2-3,.,TRBV5-6,.,TGTGCCAGCAGCTTGGCTGGGACAGATACGCAGTATTTT,CASSLAGTDTQYF
TRBJ1-1,.,TRBV9,TRBD1,TGTGCCAGCAGCGTAGGACAGGGATGGGACACTGAAGCTTTCTTT,CASSVGQGWDTEAFF
TRBJ1-6,.,TRBV7-2,TRBD1,TGTGCCAGCAGCTCCCGACAGGGTTTGGTGCTTGGGCTCGACTTT,CASSSRQGLVLGLDF
TRBJ2-5,.,TRBV21-1,.,TGTGCCAGCAGCACCCGGACTAGTCGAGAGACCCAGTACTTC,CASSTRTSRETQYF
TRBJ2-1,.,TRBV10-3,TRBD1,TGTGCCATCAGTGGGGGACAGGGAAAGAATGAGCAGTTCTTC,CAISGGQGKNEQFF
TRBJ2-3,.,TRBV19,TRBD2,TGTGCCAGTAGTGCCTACAGGACCCCTAGCGGGAAGACAGATACGCAGTATTTT,CASSAYRTPSGKTDTQYF
TRBJ2-7,.,TRBV6-5,TRBD2,TGTGCCAGCAGCCGGACTAGCGGGGGCTACGAGCAGTACTTC,CASSRTSGGYEQYF